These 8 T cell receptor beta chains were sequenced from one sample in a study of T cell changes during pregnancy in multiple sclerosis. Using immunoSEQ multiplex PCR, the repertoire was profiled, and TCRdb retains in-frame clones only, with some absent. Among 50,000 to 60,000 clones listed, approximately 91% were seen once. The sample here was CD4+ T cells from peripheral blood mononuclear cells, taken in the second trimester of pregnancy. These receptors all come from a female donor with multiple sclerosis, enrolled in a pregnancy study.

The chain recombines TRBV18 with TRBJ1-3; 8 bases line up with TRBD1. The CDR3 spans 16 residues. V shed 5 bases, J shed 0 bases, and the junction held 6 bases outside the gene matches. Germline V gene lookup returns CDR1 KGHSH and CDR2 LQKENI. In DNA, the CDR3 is TGTGCCAGCTCATACACCGGACAGGGCTCTGGAAACACCATATATTTT. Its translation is CASSYTGQGSGNTIYF.

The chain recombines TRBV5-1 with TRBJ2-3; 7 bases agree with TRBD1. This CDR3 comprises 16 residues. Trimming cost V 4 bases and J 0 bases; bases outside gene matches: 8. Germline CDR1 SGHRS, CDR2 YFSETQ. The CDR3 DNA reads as TGCGCCAGCAGCGTGTGGGACAGCCTTAGCACAGATACGCAGTATTTT. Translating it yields CASSVWDSLSTDTQYF.

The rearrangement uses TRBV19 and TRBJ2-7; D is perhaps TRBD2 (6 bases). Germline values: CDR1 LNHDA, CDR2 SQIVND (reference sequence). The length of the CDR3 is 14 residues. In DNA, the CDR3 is TGTGCAACCGGGCGGACTATCAGCTCCTACGAGCAGTACTTC. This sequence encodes CATGRTISSYEQYF.

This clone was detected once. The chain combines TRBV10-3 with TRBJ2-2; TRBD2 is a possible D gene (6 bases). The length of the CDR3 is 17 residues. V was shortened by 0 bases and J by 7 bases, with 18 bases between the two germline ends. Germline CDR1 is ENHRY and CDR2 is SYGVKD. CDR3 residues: CAISESAAGQRGGELFF. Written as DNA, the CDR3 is TGTGCCATCAGTGAGTCCGCTGCGGGGCAACGGGGCGGGGAGCTGTTTTTT.

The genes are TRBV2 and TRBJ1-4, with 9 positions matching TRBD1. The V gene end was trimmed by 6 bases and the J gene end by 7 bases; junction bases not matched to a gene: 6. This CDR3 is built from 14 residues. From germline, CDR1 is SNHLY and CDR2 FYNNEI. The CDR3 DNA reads TGTGCCAGCAGGGGACAGGGTGGTGGTGAAAAACTGTTTTTT. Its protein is CASRGQGGGEKLFF.

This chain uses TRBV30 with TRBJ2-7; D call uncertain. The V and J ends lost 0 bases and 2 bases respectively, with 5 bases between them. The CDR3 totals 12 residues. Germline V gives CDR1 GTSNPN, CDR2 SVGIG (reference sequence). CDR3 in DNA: TGTGCCTGGAGTGTTCAGACCTACGAGCAGTACTTC. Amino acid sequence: CAWSVQTYEQYF. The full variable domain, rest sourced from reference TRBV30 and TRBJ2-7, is SQTIHQWPATLVQPVGSPLSLECTVEGTSNPNLYWYRQAAGRGLQLLFYSVGIGQISSEVPQNLSASRPQDRQFILSSKKLLLSDSGFYLCAWSVQTYEQYFGPGTRLTVT.

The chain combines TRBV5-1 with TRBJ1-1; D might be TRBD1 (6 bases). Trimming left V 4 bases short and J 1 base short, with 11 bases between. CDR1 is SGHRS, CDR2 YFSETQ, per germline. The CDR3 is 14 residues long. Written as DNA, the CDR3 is TGCGCCAGCAGCCACCCGGGACAGAACACTGAAGCTTTCTTT. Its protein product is CASSHPGQNTEAFF.

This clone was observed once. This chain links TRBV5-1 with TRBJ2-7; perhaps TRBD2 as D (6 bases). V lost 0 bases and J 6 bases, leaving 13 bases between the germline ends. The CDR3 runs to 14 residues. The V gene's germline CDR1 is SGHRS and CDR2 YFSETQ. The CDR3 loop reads CASSLATGGSEQYF. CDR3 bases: TGCGCCAGCAGCTTGGCCACCGGGGGTAGCGAGCAGTACTTC.